Shown below are 26 T cell receptor beta chains from a single sample sequenced in a study of CD8 T cells in ankylosing spondylitis. Broader study findings: Ankylosing spondylitis blood appeared to be characterized by a TCR beta motif of roughly eight highly homologous variants.

TCRdb re-analysed the 5' RACE reads in MiXCR, keeping a single row per CDR3 protein. The data show roughly 350,000 distinct CDR3 sequences, 6.5% to 10% seen once. Their antigens remain unidentified. The sample taken for sequencing was blood, either unsorted or a sorted T cell fraction (not recorded which). These receptors originate from a male donor with ankylosing spondylitis.

This chain joins TRBV7-9 and TRBJ2-5; 12 bases map to TRBD2. CDR1 SEHNR and CDR2 FQNEAQ come from the germline V gene (reference sequence). V shed 5 bases and J 2 bases; nucleotides not matched to a gene: 6. This CDR3 is 16 amino acids long. This CDR3 is CASSPGLAGHQETQYF. CDR3 DNA: TGTGCCAGCAGCCCGGGACTAGCGGGTCATCAAGAGACCCAGTACTTC.

This clonotype has only a few counts. The rearrangement joins TRBV9 to TRBJ1-3, with D hard to call. The CDR3 sequence is 16 residues long. The ends were cut back, 3 bases at V and 0 bases at J, with 13 bases in the middle. The germline gives CDR1 SGDLS, CDR2 YYNGEE. The chain's CDR3 is CASSGNGFPSGNTIYF. CDR3 bases: TGTGCCAGCAGCGGTAATGGGTTCCCCTCTGGAAACACCATATATTTT.

This clonotype was observed at least ten times. The J gene is TRBJ1-1, the V gene TRBV28; 7 bases are a match to TRBD1. The V gene's germline CDR1 is MDHEN and CDR2 SYDVKM. This CDR3 has 16 amino acids. V lost 5 bases and J lost 1; bases outside the gene matches: 10. CDR3 bases: TGTGCCAGCAGTACCCCCCACCAGGGGGGGAACACTGAAGCTTTCTTT. Amino acid sequence: CASSTPHQGGNTEAFF.

This clonotype has a handful of counts. This chain links TRBV20-1 with TRBJ2-3; tentative D call: TRBD2 (6 bases). Germline CDR1 is DFQATT and CDR2 is SNEGSKA (reference sequence). The CDR3 has 16 residues. The V and J ends lost 3 bases and 4 bases respectively, with 20 bases between them. This CDR3 reads CSASPIAETAADTQYF. Here the CDR3 DNA reads TGCAGTGCTAGCCCTATAGCGGAAACGGCAGCAGATACGCAGTATTTT.

This clonotype came up many times. The genes are TRBV4-1 and TRBJ2-1; 9 nucleotides agree with TRBD2. The CDR3 consists of 15 residues. V lost 1 base and J lost 7; bases outside the gene matches: 5. Per germline, CDR1 MGHRA and CDR2 YSYEKL. The CDR3 sequence: CASSQVAGEGNEQFF. In nucleotides, the CDR3 is TGCGCCAGCAGCCAAGTAGCGGGAGAGGGGAATGAGCAGTTCTTC.

This clonotype was detected many times. The rearrangement links TRBV4-2 to TRBJ2-2, with 10 bases matching TRBD1. The CDR3 is 18 amino acids. CDR1 is LGHNA, CDR2 YNFKEQ, per germline. Trimming at V came to 5 bases and at J to 6 bases, leaving 15 bases not matched to a gene. CDR3 in amino acids: CASSSQPPGQGVSGELFF. The DNA for the CDR3 is TGTGCCAGCAGCTCCCAACCCCCCGGACAGGGGGTATCCGGGGAGCTGTTTTTT.

This clonotype was detected a few times. CDR3 sequence: CASSPGTWDTEAFF. In DNA, the CDR3 is TGCGCCAGCAGCCCCGGGACATGGGACACTGAAGCTTTCTTT. The J gene is TRBJ1-1, the V gene TRBV10-2, with D tentatively TRBD1 (6 bases). The germline V gene encodes CDR1 WSHSY and CDR2 SAAADI. V lost 6 bases and J 3 bases, leaving 14 bases between the germline ends. The CDR3 totals 14 residues.

The sample holds a few counts of this clonotype. V is TRBV5-1 and J is TRBJ2-1; 11 bases fit TRBD2. The trim removed 4 bases at V and 4 bases at J, leaving 10 bases unmatched. The CDR3 sequence is 17 residues long. Germline V gene data show CDR1 as SGHRS and CDR2 as YFSETQ. CDR3 protein: CASSVPTSGISYNEQFF. In DNA form, the CDR3 reads TGCGCCAGCAGCGTACCGACTAGCGGGATTTCTTACAATGAGCAGTTCTTC.

In its sample, this clonotype was seen many times. V gene TRBV5-1 combines with J gene TRBJ2-1; 9 bases map to TRBD2. This CDR3 has 17 residues. The germline CDR1 and CDR2 sequences are SGHRS and YFSETQ. V trimming: 3 bases; J trimming: 1 base; junction bases outside the gene matches: 8. The CDR3 DNA follows: TGCGCCAGCAGCTCACTCCTGACTAGCGGTTCCTACAATGAGCAGTTCTTC. Protein: CASSSLLTSGSYNEQFF.

This clonotype has more than one count but fewer than ten. This sequence joins TRBV6-5 and TRBJ2-1; D not certain. The CDR3 contains 13 residues. CDR1 and CDR2 from the germline V gene are MNHEY and SVGAGI. V lost 2 bases to trimming and J lost 6 bases, with 8 bases between them. The CDR3 DNA sequence: TGTGCCAGCAGTTACCCTGGGCTCAATGAGCAGTTCTTC. Protein product: CASSYPGLNEQFF.

This clonotype was seen many times. The genes are TRBV6-5 and TRBJ2-1, with 8 bases aligning to TRBD2. The germline V gene has CDR1 MNHEY and CDR2 SVGAGI. After removal of 4 bases from V and 7 bases from J, the junction contained 9 bases not matched to a gene. This CDR3 comprises 15 residues. In DNA, the CDR3 is TGTGCCAGCAGTTGGGATGCGGGAGGATGGAATGAGCAGTTCTTC. It is translated as CASSWDAGGWNEQFF.

The chain recombines TRBV5-1 with TRBJ2-1; 10 bases are a match to TRBD2. The junction had 5 bases not matched to a gene; V was cut back by 0 bases and J by 2 bases. The CDR3 extends over 17 amino acids. CDR1 is SGHRS and CDR2 is YFSETQ in the germline V gene. For the CDR3, the DNA is TGCGCCAGCAGCTTGGATAGACTAGCGGGCCCCTACAATGAGCAGTTCTTC. Its protein is CASSLDRLAGPYNEQFF. Looking up the rest from reference TRBV5-1 and TRBJ2-1 gives the full variable domain: KAGVTQTPRYLIKTRGQQVTLSCSPISGHRSVSWYQQTPGQGLQFLFEYFSETQRNKGNFPGRFSGRQFSNSRSEMNVSTLELGDSALYLCASSLDRLAGPYNEQFFGPGTRLTVL.

Ten or more counts support this clonotype. This chain joins TRBV9 and TRBJ2-2, with TRBD2 matching over 8 bases. The length of the CDR3 is 16 residues. Germline V gene data show CDR1 as SGDLS and CDR2 as YYNGEE. The V gene end was trimmed by 0 bases and the J gene end by 8 bases; junction bases not matched to a gene: 9. CDR3 loop: CASSVGTSRSGGELFF. The CDR3 DNA reads as TGTGCCAGCAGCGTAGGGACTAGCCGGTCCGGAGGGGAGCTGTTTTTT.

This clonotype was observed a handful of times. The chain links TRBV29-1 to TRBJ2-7, with TRBD2 identical over 11 bases. The CDR3 contains 15 residues. J gave up 3 bases and V 3 bases, and 7 bases lay outside the gene matches. Germline values: CDR1 SQVTM, CDR2 ANQGSEA. CDR3 nucleotide sequence: TGCAGCGTTGAGTCCACTAGCGGGAGATACTACGAGCAGTACTTC. Residues: CSVESTSGRYYEQYF.

CDR3: CSTGWRNTEAFF. In DNA form, the CDR3 reads TGCAGCACCGGGTGGAGGAACACTGAAGCTTTCTTT. J is TRBJ1-1 and V is TRBV29-1; D remains unclear. Germline-derived CDR1 and CDR2 are SQVTM and ANQGSEA. Trimming left V 8 bases short and J 1 base short, with 11 bases between. This CDR3 is 12 amino acids long.

Many counts were recorded for this clonotype. The DNA of the CDR3 is TGCGCCAGCAGCTTGGCAGGCTATAGCAATCAGCCCCAGCATTTT. This gives the protein CASSLAGYSNQPQHF. The chain joins TRBV5-1 to TRBJ1-5; D is unclear. The CDR3 loop spans 15 amino acids. V was cut by 0 bases and J by 0 bases, with 7 bases left in between. CDR1 and CDR2 (germline): SGHRS, YFSETQ.

This sequence joins TRBV7-8 and TRBJ2-7; no firm D call. Germline assignment: CDR1 SGHVS and CDR2 FQNEAQ. V was shortened by 1 base and J by 4 bases, with 8 bases between the two germline ends. CDR3 size: 13 residues. The CDR3 DNA reads as TGTGCCAGCAGCTTAGTTTTAAAATACGAGCAGTACTTC. Encoded protein: CASSLVLKYEQYF.

This clonotype was picked up a small number of times. The chain links TRBV9 to TRBJ2-1; D may be TRBD2 (6 bases). CDR1 SGDLS and CDR2 YYNGEE come from the germline V gene. V was pared by 0 bases and J by 3 bases, with 10 bases between. This CDR3 has 15 residues. DNA of the CDR3: TGTGCCAGCAGCGTAGTAGCGGACCTCTACAATGAGCAGTTCTTC. This encodes CASSVVADLYNEQFF.

The sample holds many counts of this clonotype. The rearrangement joins TRBV5-1 to TRBJ1-2; D gene unclear. Deletions cut 0 bases from V and 7 bases from J, with 13 bases between. Germline V gives CDR1 SGHRS, CDR2 YFSETQ. This CDR3 comprises 14 residues. CDR3 DNA: TGCGCCAGCAGCTTGGTGAGGTCCTCGGGTGGCTACACCTTC. Amino acids: CASSLVRSSGGYTF.

This clonotype came up a few times. The chain links TRBV7-2 to TRBJ2-1; no clear D gene. The germline V gene has CDR1 SGHTA and CDR2 FQGNSA. V lost 1 base and J lost 2, with 12 bases in between. This CDR3 spans 16 amino acids. The DNA of the CDR3 is TGTGCCAGCAGCTTAGGCGGAGAGGCTGCCTACAATGAGCAGTTCTTC. Residues: CASSLGGEAAYNEQFF.

The rearrangement links TRBV2 to TRBJ2-1, with 11 bases that match TRBD2. CDR3 length: 15 amino acids. CDR1 and CDR2 (germline): SNHLY, FYNNEI. V shed 7 bases and J 6 bases; nucleotides not matched to a gene: 8. The CDR3 region is CASIVAGGRANEQFF. The CDR3 nucleotides read TGTGCCAGCATTGTAGCGGGAGGGCGGGCCAATGAGCAGTTCTTC.

The sample holds a few counts of this clonotype. V is TRBV29-1 and J is TRBJ1-1, with 8 nucleotides matching TRBD1. Germline V gives CDR1 SQVTM, CDR2 ANQGSEA. The CDR3 has 15 amino acids. V was clipped by 5 bases and J by 0 bases; unmatched bases: 8. The CDR3 nucleotides are TGCAGCGTTAATCAGGGGGCGACAGTGAACACTGAAGCTTTCTTT. It codes for CSVNQGATVNTEAFF. Filled out from reference TRBV29-1 and TRBJ1-1, the complete variable domain reads SAVISQKPSRDICQRGTSLTIQCQVDSQVTMMFWYRQQPGQSLTLIATANQGSEATYESGFVIDKFPISRPNLTFSTLTVSNMSPEDSSIYLCSVNQGATVNTEAFFGQGTRLTVV.

This clonotype has more than one count but fewer than ten. As DNA, the CDR3 is TGTGCCAGCAGCATTAGTGGTGGGACAGGAGTCTATGGCTACACCTTC. Translation: CASSISGGTGVYGYTF. This rearrangement joins TRBV5-5 to TRBJ1-2, with 8 bases identical to TRBD1. There are 16 residues in the CDR3. Looked up from germline, CDR1 is SGHKS and CDR2 is YYEKEE (reference sequence). The V gene end was trimmed by 4 bases and the J gene end by 4 bases; junction bases not matched to a gene: 12.

The chain recombines TRBV9 with TRBJ2-3, with 8 bases matching TRBD2. The CDR3 runs to 14 residues. The germline gives CDR1 SGDLS, CDR2 YYNGEE. Trimming took 4 bases from V and 5 from J; bases not matched to a gene: 6. As DNA, the CDR3 is TGTGCCAGCAGCCAAGCGGGAGCAATAGATACGCAGTATTTT. It is translated as CASSQAGAIDTQYF. Full variable domain (outside the CDR3, taken from reference TRBV9 and TRBJ2-3): DSGVTQTPKHLITATGQRVTLRCSPRSGDLSVYWYQQSLDQGLQFLIQYYNGEERAKGNILERFSAQQFPDLHSELNLSSLELGDSALYFCASSQAGAIDTQYFGPGTRLTVL.

V gene TRBV5-1 combines with J gene TRBJ1-1; a weak D match, TRBD1 (5 bases). This CDR3 has 14 amino acids. Between the trimmed V and J ends, which lost 2 bases and 4 bases, there was a span of 12 bases. Germline-derived CDR1 and CDR2 are SGHRS and YFSETQ. DNA of the CDR3: TGCGCCAGCAGCTTCTGGGGGATAGGCACTGAAGCTTTCTTT. This codes for CASSFWGIGTEAFF.

V is TRBV7-2 and J is TRBJ1-1; no definite D call. The length of the CDR3 is 13 residues. The V and J ends lost 2 bases and 5 bases respectively, with 9 bases between them. Germline V gene lookup returns CDR1 SGHTA and CDR2 FQGNSA. The CDR3 protein is CASSLPEKTEAFF. DNA of the CDR3: TGTGCCAGCAGCTTACCAGAGAAAACTGAAGCTTTCTTT.